Each of the 5 T cell receptor beta chains below was sequenced from the same sample in a study of blood T cell repertoires in COVID-19 (dated by TCRdb to 2020 to 2022). Library preparation used the immunoSEQ multiplex PCR assay. The clones in this table, taken by TCRdb from immuneACCESS, are in-frame only. Not every clone is retained; where verified, under half of the shortfall comes from an unresolved V gene, and the cause of the rest is unknown. The sample has about 110,000 clones on record, roughly nine tenths of them singletons. The ten largest clones capture about 4.5% of the sample. Sequenced material: peripheral blood. These receptors all stem from a man between 40 and 49 years old with acute or convalescent COVID-19.

This clone came up a few times. This chain joins TRBV19 and TRBJ1-1, with 8 nucleotides matching TRBD1. The ends lost 7 bases at V and 0 bases at J; junction bases unmatched: 7. The CDR3 runs 15 residues. CDR1 LNHDA and CDR2 SQIVND come from the germline V gene (reference sequence). The CDR3 DNA is TGTGCCAGTAAAGATACAGGGGGAATGAACACTGAAGCTTTCTTT. The encoded protein is CASKDTGGMNTEAFF.

The table lists this clone with a count of one. The J gene is TRBJ2-7, the V gene TRBV27; unclear D gene. The ends were cut back, 3 bases at V and 2 bases at J, with 8 bases in the middle. This CDR3 spans 13 amino acids. Germline V gene sequence: CDR1 MNHEY, CDR2 SMNVEV (reference sequence). The CDR3 nucleotides read TGTGCCAGCAGTTTTAACAGAGCCTACGAGCAGTACTTC. This sequence encodes CASSFNRAYEQYF.

The chain combines TRBV3-1 (or the pseudogene TRBV3-2) with TRBJ2-7; 13 bases fit TRBD2. From germline, CDR1 is LGHDT and CDR2 YNNKEL (reference sequence). Trimming took 4 bases from V and 7 from J; bases not matched to a gene: 4. This CDR3 has 14 amino acids. CDR3 sequence (DNA): TGTGCCAGCAGCCCGGGACTAGCGGGGCTTGAGCAGTACTTC. It specifies CASSPGLAGLEQYF.

The J gene is TRBJ2-5, the V gene TRBV5-4, with 7 bases matching TRBD2. CDR1 and CDR2 (germline): SGHNT, YYREEE (reference sequence). V was clipped by 2 bases and J by 5 bases; unmatched bases: 6. CDR3 length: 14 residues. CDR3 bases: TGTGCCAGCAGCTTTGCGGGAGCGCGGGAGACCCAGTACTTC. Residues: CASSFAGARETQYF.

The CDR3 DNA is TGTGCCAGCAGCGTAGGGAGGAACACTGAAGCTTTCTTT. Protein: CASSVGRNTEAFF. This chain links TRBV9 with TRBJ1-1; D is undetermined. Germline V gene sequence: CDR1 SGDLS, CDR2 YYNGEE. The CDR3 is 13 amino acids. V lost 0 bases, J lost 1 base, and 4 bases lay in between.